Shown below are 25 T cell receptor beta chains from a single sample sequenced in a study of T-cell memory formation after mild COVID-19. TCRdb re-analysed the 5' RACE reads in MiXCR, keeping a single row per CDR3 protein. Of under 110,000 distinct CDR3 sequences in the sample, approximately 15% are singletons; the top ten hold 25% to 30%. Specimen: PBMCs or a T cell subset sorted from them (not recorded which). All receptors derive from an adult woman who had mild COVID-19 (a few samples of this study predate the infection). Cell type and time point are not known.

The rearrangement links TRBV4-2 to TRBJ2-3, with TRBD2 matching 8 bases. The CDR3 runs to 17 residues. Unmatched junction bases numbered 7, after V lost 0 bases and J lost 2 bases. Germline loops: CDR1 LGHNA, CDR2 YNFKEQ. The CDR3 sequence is CASSQDVAGSFTDTQYF. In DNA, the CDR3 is TGTGCCAGCAGCCAAGATGTAGCGGGGTCTTTCACAGATACGCAGTATTTT.

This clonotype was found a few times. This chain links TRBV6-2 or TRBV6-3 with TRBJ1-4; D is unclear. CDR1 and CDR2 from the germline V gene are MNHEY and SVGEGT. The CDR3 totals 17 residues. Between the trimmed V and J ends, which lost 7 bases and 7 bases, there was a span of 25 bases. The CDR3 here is CASTSIGGLNPGEKLFF. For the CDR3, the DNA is TGTGCCAGCACTTCGATAGGAGGACTAAACCCTGGTGAAAAACTGTTTTTT.

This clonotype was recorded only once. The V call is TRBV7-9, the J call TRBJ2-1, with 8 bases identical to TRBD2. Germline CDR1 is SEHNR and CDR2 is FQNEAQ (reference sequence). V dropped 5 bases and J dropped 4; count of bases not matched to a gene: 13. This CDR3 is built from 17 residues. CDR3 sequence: CASSLPRQAGVYNEQFF. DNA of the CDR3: TGTGCCAGCAGCCTCCCTAGACAAGCGGGGGTATACAATGAGCAGTTCTTC.

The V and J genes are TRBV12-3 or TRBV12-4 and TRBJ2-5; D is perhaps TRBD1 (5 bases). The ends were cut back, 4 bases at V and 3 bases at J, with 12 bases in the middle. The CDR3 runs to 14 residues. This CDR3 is CASSSPSTEETQYF. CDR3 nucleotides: TGTGCCAGCAGTTCCCCCTCGACAGAAGAGACCCAGTACTTC.

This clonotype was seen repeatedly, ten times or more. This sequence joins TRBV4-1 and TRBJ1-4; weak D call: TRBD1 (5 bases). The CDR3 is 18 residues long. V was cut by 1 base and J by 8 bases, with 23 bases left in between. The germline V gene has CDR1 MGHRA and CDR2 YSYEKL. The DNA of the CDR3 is TGCGCCAGCAGCCAAGGGGACGTGTTGGGTTATATTTCGGAAAAACTGTTTTTT. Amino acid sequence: CASSQGDVLGYISEKLFF.

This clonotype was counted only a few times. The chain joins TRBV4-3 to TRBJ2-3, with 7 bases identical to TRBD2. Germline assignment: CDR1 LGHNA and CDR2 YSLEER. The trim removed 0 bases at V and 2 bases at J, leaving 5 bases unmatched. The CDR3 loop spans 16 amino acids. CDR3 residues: CASSQEELANTDTQYF. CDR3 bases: TGCGCCAGCAGCCAAGAAGAACTAGCGAACACAGATACGCAGTATTTT.

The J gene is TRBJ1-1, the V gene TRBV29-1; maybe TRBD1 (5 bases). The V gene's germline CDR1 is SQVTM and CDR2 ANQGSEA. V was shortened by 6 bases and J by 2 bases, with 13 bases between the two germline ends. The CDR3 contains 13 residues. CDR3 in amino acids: CSVEEGTNTEAFF. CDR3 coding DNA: TGCAGCGTGGAGGAGGGGACTAACACTGAAGCTTTCTTT.

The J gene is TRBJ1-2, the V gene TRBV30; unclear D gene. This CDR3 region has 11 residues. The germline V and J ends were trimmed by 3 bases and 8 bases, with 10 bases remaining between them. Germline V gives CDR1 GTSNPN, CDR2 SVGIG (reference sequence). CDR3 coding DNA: TGTGCCTGGAGCGGGTATGGGGGCTACACCTTC. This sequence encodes CAWSGYGGYTF.

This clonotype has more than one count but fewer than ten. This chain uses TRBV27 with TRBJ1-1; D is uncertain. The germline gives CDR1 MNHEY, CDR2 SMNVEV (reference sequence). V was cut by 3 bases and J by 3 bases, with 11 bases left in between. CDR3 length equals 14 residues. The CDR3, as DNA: TGTGCCAGCAGTTTGCGTGCGTACTACACTGAAGCTTTCTTT. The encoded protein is CASSLRAYYTEAFF.

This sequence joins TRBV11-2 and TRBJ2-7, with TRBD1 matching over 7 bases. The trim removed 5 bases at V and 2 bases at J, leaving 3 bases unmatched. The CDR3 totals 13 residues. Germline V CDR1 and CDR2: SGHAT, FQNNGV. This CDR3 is CASSIGTAYEQYF. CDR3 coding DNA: TGTGCCAGCAGCATCGGGACAGCCTACGAGCAGTACTTC.

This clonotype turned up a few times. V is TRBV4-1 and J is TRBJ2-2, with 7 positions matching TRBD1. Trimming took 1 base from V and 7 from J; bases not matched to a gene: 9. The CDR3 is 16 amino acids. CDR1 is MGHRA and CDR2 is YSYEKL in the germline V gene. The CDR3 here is CASSQAGTALGGELFF. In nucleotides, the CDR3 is TGCGCCAGCAGCCAAGCTGGGACAGCACTGGGCGGGGAGCTGTTTTTT.

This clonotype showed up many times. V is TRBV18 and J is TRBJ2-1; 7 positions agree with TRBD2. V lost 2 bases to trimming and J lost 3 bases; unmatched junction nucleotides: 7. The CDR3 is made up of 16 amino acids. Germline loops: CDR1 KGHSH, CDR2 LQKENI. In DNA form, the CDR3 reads TGTGCCAGCTCACCATATGCGCGGGGGTTCTACAATGAGCAGTTCTTC. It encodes CASSPYARGFYNEQFF. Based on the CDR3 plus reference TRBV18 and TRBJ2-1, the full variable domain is NAGVMQNPRHLVRRRGQEARLRCSPMKGHSHVYWYRQLPEEGLKFMVYLQKENIIDESGMPKERFSAEFPKEGPSILRIQQVVRGDSAAYFCASSPYARGFYNEQFFGPGTRLTVL.

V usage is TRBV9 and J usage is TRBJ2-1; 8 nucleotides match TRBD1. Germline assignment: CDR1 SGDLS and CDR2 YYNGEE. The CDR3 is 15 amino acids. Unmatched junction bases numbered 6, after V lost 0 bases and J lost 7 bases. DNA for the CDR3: TGTGCCAGCAGCGTAGCAGGGGGCGCATGGAATGAGCAGTTCTTC. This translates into CASSVAGGAWNEQFF.

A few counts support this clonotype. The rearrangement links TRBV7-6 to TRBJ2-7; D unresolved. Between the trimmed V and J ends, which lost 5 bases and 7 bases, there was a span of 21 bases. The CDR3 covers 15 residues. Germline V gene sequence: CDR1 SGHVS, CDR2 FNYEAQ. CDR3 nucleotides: TGTGCCAGCAGCCCCCTCGTCTCAGGCTCGGGTGAGCAGTACTTC. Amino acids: CASSPLVSGSGEQYF.

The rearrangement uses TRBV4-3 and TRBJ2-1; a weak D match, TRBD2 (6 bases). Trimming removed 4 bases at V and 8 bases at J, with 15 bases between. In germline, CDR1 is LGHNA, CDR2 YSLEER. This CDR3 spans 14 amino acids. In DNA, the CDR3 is TGCGCCAGCAGCCCACTCGGGGGAGATGATGAGCAGTTCTTC. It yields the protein CASSPLGGDDEQFF.

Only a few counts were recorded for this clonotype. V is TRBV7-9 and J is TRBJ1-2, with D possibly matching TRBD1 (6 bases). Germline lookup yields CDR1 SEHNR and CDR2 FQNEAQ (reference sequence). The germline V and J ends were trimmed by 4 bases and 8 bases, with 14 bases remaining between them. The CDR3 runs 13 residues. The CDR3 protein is CASSSPTGGGYTF. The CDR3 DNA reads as TGTGCCAGCAGCTCACCGACGGGGGGCGGCTACACCTTC. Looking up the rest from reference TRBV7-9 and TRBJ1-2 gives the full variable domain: DTGVSQNPRHKITKRGQNVTFRCDPISEHNRLYWYRQTLGQGPEFLTYFQNEAQLEKSRLLSDRFSAERPKGSFSTLEIQRTEQGDSAMYLCASSSPTGGGYTFGSGTRLTVV.

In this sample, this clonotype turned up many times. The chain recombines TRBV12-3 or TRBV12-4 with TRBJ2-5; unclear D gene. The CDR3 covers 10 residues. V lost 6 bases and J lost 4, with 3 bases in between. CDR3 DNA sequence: TGTGCCAGCAGGGGAGAGACCCAGTACTTC. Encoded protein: CASRGETQYF.

The DNA for the CDR3 is TGTGCCAGCAGTGGATACACAGATACGCAGTATTTT. It codes for CASSGYTDTQYF. The chain uses TRBV7-9 and TRBJ2-3; the D is unclear. Germline V gives CDR1 SEHNR, CDR2 FQNEAQ (reference sequence). The CDR3 contains 12 residues. Deletions cut 6 bases from V and 2 bases from J, with 6 bases between.

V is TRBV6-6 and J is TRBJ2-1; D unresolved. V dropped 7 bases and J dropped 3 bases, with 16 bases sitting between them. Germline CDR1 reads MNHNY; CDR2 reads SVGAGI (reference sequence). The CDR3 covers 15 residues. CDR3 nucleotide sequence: TGTGCCAGCAACCCGAGGCGAGGATTCTACAATGAGCAGTTCTTC. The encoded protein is CASNPRRGFYNEQFF.

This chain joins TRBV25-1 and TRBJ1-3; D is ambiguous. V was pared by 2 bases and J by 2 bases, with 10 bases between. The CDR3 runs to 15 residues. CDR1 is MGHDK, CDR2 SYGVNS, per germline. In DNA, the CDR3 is TGTGCCAGCAGTGAAATTGAGGGAGCTGGAAACACCATATATTTT. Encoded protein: CASSEIEGAGNTIYF.

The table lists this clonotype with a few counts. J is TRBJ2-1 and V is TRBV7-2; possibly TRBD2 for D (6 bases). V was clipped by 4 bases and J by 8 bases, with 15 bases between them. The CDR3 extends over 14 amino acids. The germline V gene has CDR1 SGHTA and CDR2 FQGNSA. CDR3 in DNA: TGTGCCAGCAGCTCGGTTGGGGGGTTGGATGAGCAGTTCTTC. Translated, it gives CASSSVGGLDEQFF.

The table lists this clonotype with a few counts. This CDR3 reads CASKQGPRGTGELFF. The CDR3 DNA sequence: TGTGCCAGCAAACAGGGCCCTCGAGGCACCGGGGAGCTGTTTTTT. The chain joins TRBV12-3 or TRBV12-4 to TRBJ2-2, with D possibly being TRBD1 (6 bases). Trimming took 7 bases from V and 4 from J, leaving 16 bases between them. The CDR3 totals 15 residues.

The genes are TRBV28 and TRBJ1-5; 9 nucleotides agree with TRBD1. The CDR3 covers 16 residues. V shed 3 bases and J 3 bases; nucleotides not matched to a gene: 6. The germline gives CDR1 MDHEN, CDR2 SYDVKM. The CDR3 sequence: CASSLGTGSPNQPQHF. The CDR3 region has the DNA TGTGCCAGCAGTTTGGGGACAGGGTCCCCCAATCAGCCCCAGCATTTT.

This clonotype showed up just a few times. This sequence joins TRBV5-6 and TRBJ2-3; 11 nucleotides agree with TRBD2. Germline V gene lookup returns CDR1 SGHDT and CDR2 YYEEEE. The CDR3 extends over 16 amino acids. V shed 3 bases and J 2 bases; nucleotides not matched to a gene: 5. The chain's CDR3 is CASSWGTSGPTDTQYF. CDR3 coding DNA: TGTGCCAGCAGCTGGGGGACTAGCGGACCCACAGATACGCAGTATTTT. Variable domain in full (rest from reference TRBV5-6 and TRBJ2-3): DAGVTQSPTHLIKTRGQQVTLRCSPKSGHDTVSWYQQALGQGPQFIFQYYEEEERQRGNFPDRFSGHQFPNYSSELNVNALLLGDSALYLCASSWGTSGPTDTQYFGPGTRLTVL.

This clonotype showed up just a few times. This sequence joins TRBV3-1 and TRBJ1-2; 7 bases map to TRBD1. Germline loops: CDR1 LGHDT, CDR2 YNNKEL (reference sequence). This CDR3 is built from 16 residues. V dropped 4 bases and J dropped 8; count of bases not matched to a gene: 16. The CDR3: CASSPGQDGYREGYTF. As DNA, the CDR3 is TGTGCCAGCAGCCCCGGACAGGATGGGTATAGAGAGGGCTACACCTTC. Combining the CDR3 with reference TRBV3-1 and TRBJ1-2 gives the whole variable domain DTAVSQTPKYLVTQMGNDKSIKCEQNLGHDTMYWYKQDSKKFLKIMFSYNNKELIINETVPNRFSPKSPDKAHLNLHINSLELGDSAVYFCASSPGQDGYREGYTFGSGTRLTVV.